The rows below give T cell receptor beta chains drawn from one sample of a study of blood T cell repertoires in COVID-19. Profiling relied on immunoSEQ multiplex PCR, and the TCRdb table lists in-frame clones only, not all of them. The data hold about 170,000 clones, with around four fifths observed a single time. Sequenced: peripheral blood. These TCRs come from an elderly woman with COVID-19, enrolled during active disease. CDR3s include the opening cysteine and the closing phenylalanine or tryptophan. The D gene is left open where the match is weak. Rows give clone size only sometimes, using once, few, many, or a class for an expanded clone.

v_gene	j_gene	abundance	d_gene	CDR3aa	CDR3nt
TRBV11-2	TRBJ1-2	-	TRBD1	CASSWLGQGARGYTF	TGTGCCAGCAGCTGGCTAGGACAGGGGGCGCGGGGCTACACCTTC
TRBV9	TRBJ2-2	-	TRBD2	CASSVGLADFTGELFF	TGTGCCAGCAGCGTAGGGCTAGCGGACTTCACCGGGGAGCTGTTTTTT
TRBV27	TRBJ2-1	-	TRBD2	CASSLRRTSGTYNEQFF	TGTGCCAGCAGTTTGCGCCGAACTAGCGGAACCTACAATGAGCAGTTCTTC
TRBV19	TRBJ1-6	few	-	CASSTPGGSPLHF	TGTGCCAGTAGTACCCCCGGGGGTTCACCCCTCCACTTT
TRBV20-1	TRBJ1-1	-	-	CSATPQAEAFF	TGCAGTGCCACCCCTCAGGCTGAAGCTTTCTTT
TRBV5-6	TRBJ2-2	few	-	CASSLSRPGELFF	TGTGCCAGCAGCTTGTCTAGGCCTGGGGAGCTGTTTTTT
TRBV11-2	TRBJ2-1	-	TRBD2	CASSSGLAGVTQQFF	TGTGCCAGCAGCTCAGGGCTAGCGGGGGTCACCCAGCAGTTCTTC
TRBV5-4	TRBJ2-7	-	TRBD2	CASSTPTSGRSEQYF	TGTGCCAGCAGCACACCGACTAGCGGGAGATCCGAGCAGTACTTC
TRBV28	TRBJ2-2	-	TRBD2	CASELAGLHTGELFF	TGTGCCAGCGAACTAGCGGGGCTTCACACCGGGGAGCTGTTTTTT
TRBV19	TRBJ2-4	-	TRBD2	CASSTRERGGRYF	TGTGCCAGTAGTACGAGGGAGCGGGGGGGCAGGTACTTC
TRBV4-2	TRBJ1-4	-	-	CASSQDPGVDSEKLFF	TGTGCCAGCAGCCAAGATCCGGGGGTAGATTCCGAAAAACTGTTTTTT
TRBV5-1	TRBJ1-2	-	-	CASSLVRDSPGGYTF	TGCGCCAGCAGCTTAGTCAGGGACTCACCGGGTGGCTACACCTTC
TRBV3-1/TRBV3-2	TRBJ2-7	-	-	CASSPGLIYEQYF	TGTGCCAGCAGCCCCGGACTCATCTACGAGCAGTACTTC
TRBV27	TRBJ1-5	-	-	CASSSTQGFSNQPQHF	TGTGCCAGCAGTTCGACACAGGGCTTTAGCAATCAGCCCCAGCATTTT
TRBV7-8	TRBJ1-5	-	-	CANLKQPQHF	TGTGCCAACCTAAAACAGCCCCAGCATTTT
TRBV6-5	TRBJ1-2	-	-	CASSPGTISYGYTF	TGTGCCAGCAGCCCGGGGACAATATCCTATGGCTACACCTTC
TRBV12-3/TRBV12-4	TRBJ1-2	-	-	CASSHRSGYGYTF	TGTGCCAGCAGTCACAGGAGTGGCTATGGCTACACCTTC
TRBV5-1	TRBJ2-2	-	-	CASSLDETTGELFF	TGCGCCAGCAGCCTGGATGAGACAACCGGGGAGCTGTTTTTT
TRBV2	TRBJ1-2	-	-	CASSGGRNYGYTF	TGTGCCAGCAGTGGAGGGAGAAACTATGGCTACACCTTC